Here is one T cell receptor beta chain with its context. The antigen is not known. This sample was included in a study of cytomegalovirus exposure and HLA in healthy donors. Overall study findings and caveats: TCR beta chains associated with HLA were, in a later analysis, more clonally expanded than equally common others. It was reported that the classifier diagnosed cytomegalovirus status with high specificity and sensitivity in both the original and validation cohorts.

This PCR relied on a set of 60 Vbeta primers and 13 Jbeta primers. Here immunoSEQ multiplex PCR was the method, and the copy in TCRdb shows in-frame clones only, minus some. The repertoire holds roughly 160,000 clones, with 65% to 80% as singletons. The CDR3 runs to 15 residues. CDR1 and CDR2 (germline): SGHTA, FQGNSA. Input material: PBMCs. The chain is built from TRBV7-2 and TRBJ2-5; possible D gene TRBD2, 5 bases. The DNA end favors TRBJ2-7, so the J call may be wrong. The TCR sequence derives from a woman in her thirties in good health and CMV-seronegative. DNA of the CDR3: TGTGCCAGCATGGTGGATCGGGGTGGGTTTTACGAGCAGTACTTC. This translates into CASMVDRGGFYEQYF.